What follows describes a single T cell receptor beta chain. These data come from a study of blood T cells in healthy people across ages. The second PCR ran roughly 7 to 11 cycles with a sample-barcoded 5' primer and J-beta primers. Each cDNA was tagged by a template-switch adaptor containing 12 random nucleotides. Sequencing recovered at least 2.5 million CDR3-containing paired-end reads from each sample. Using its own MiXCR run on the 5' RACE reads, TCRdb lists one record per CDR3 protein. The sample contains more than 600,000 distinct CDR3 sequences, approximately 25% of which appear only once. This sample also belongs to another study, concerning T cells of mothers and their children.

Sequenced sample: blood. The source is a boy under 18 in good health.

The CDR3 nucleotides are TGCGCCAGCAGCCAAGGGGGGCTCCCCTCGGGCTACACCTTC. Encoded protein: CASSQGGLPSGYTF. V and J are TRBV4-3 and TRBJ1-2, with D possibly TRBD1 on 6 matching bases. This CDR3 comprises 14 residues. With 1 base removed from V and 8 bases from J, the gap between germline ends came to 14 bases. Looked up from germline, CDR1 is LGHNA and CDR2 is YSLEER.